The next 22 T cell receptor beta chains were all read from a single sample in a study of blood T cells in healthy people across ages. The use of a sample-barcoded 5' primer and a J-beta primer mix characterized a second PCR of about 7 to 12 cycles. TCRdb ran MiXCR on the 5' RACE reads and lists one entry per CDR3 protein. The sample has about 1.8 million distinct CDR3 sequences; around 50% are singletons. Sequenced sample: blood. Receptor source: a woman in her thirties or forties in good health.

This sequence joins TRBV6-1 and TRBJ2-1; 16 bases are a match to TRBD2. Looked up from germline, CDR1 is MNHNS and CDR2 is SASEGT. The J segment lost 8 bases and the V segment lost 6 bases, leaving 4 bases of the junction unmatched. The CDR3 is 15 residues long. The CDR3 DNA sequence: TGTGCCAGCAGGGGACTAGCGGGGGGGCCGCATGAGCAGTTCTTC. As protein: CASRGLAGGPHEQFF.

This clonotype was seen a handful of times. This chain uses TRBV9 with TRBJ2-5, with 10 bases fitting TRBD2. Unmatched junction bases numbered 7, after V lost 4 bases and J lost 4 bases. The CDR3 loop spans 15 amino acids. Per the germline V gene, CDR1 is SGDLS and CDR2 is YYNGEE. The CDR3 DNA reads TGTGCCAGCAGCCCGGGACTAGCGAGGGGAGAGACCCAGTACTTC. Translated: CASSPGLARGETQYF.

The rearrangement uses TRBV7-2 and TRBJ2-1, with D possibly TRBD2 on 5 matching bases. CDR3 length: 15 residues. V was trimmed by 2 bases and J by 4 bases, leaving 12 bases between them. Germline V CDR1 and CDR2: SGHTA, FQGNSA. As DNA, the CDR3 is TGTGCCAGCAGCTTAAGCGGCTGGGATTACAATGAGCAGTTCTTC. It codes for CASSLSGWDYNEQFF.

Concerning this clonotype itself: At one boundary the junction diverges from the germline segment, which might be a read error. The V and J genes are TRBV4-2 and TRBJ2-3; tentatively, D is TRBD2 (7 bases). The CDR3 extends over 15 amino acids. Germline V CDR1 and CDR2: LGHNA, YNFKEQ. The CDR3 is CASSQEGGGLDTQYF. CDR3 DNA sequence: TGTGCCAGTAGCCAAGAGGGGGGGGGGCTAGATACGCAGTATTTT.

The chain is built from TRBV28 and TRBJ2-4; no reliable D call. The J call may be faulty, since TRBJ2-7 better matches the DNA end. The germline V gene encodes CDR1 MDHEN and CDR2 SYDVKM. CDR3 length equals 12 residues. CDR3 sequence: CASSSRPFEQYF. The CDR3 DNA is TGTGCCAGCAGTTCCAGACCCTTCGAGCAGTACTTC.

This rearrangement joins TRBV6-2 or TRBV6-3 to TRBJ2-1, with 11 bases lining up with TRBD2. The CDR3 has 13 residues. V gave up 7 bases and J gave up 6 bases; unmatched junction bases: 2. Germline assignment: CDR1 MNHEY and CDR2 SVGEGT. The CDR3 DNA reads as TGTGCCAGCACCCTAGCGGGGGGCAATGAGCAGTTCTTC. Translating it yields CASTLAGGNEQFF.

The rearrangement links TRBV20-1 to TRBJ1-6; D ambiguous. The length of the CDR3 is 15 residues. The V end lost 3 bases, the J end lost 9 bases, and 18 bases lay between the germline ends. CDR1 is DFQATT and CDR2 is SNEGSKA in the germline V gene (reference sequence). This CDR3 is CSASMDSPGSSPLHF. DNA of the CDR3: TGCAGTGCTAGTATGGACTCCCCCGGAAGTTCACCCCTCCACTTT.

The genes are TRBV5-1 and TRBJ2-1; 10 nucleotides agree with TRBD2. The ends lost 3 bases at V and 6 bases at J; junction bases unmatched: 6. The CDR3 consists of 15 residues. CDR1 SGHRS and CDR2 YFSETQ come from the germline V gene. CDR3 nucleotide sequence: TGCGCCAGCAGCTCAGCAGCGGGGGGGCTCAATGAGCAGTTCTTC. Translating it yields CASSSAAGGLNEQFF.

There are a few counts of this clonotype. The chain has TRBV29-1 and TRBJ2-3; D is ambiguous. Trimming cost V 4 bases and J 0 bases, with 11 bases left between them. The CDR3 covers 14 residues. CDR1 is SQVTM and CDR2 is ANQGSEA in the germline V gene. Here the CDR3 reads CSVGPGGSTDTQYF. The DNA of the CDR3 is TGCAGCGTTGGCCCGGGTGGGAGCACAGATACGCAGTATTTT.

The chain links TRBV2 to TRBJ1-2, with D unresolved. Germline CDR1 SNHLY, CDR2 FYNNEI. The V gene lost 8 bases and the J gene lost 0 bases, with 13 bases spanning the gap. CDR3 length equals 14 residues. The CDR3 region is CASLGRAANYGYTF. For the CDR3, the DNA is TGTGCCAGCCTGGGCCGGGCCGCTAACTATGGCTACACCTTC. Full variable domain (rest looked up from reference TRBV2 and TRBJ1-2): EPEVTQTPSHQVTQMGQEVILRCVPISNHLYFYWYRQILGQKVEFLVSFYNNEISEKSEIFDDQFSVERPDGSNFTLKIRSTKLEDSAMYFCASLGRAANYGYTFGSGTRLTVV.

The chain joins TRBV20-1 to TRBJ1-2, with 7 bases lining up with TRBD1. The CDR3 has 15 amino acids. Germline CDR1 is DFQATT and CDR2 is SNEGSKA (reference sequence). Germline trimming cut 1 base from V and 4 bases from J; bases unmatched to any gene: 9. CDR3: CSARVGAGTVYGYTF. In DNA form, the CDR3 reads TGCAGTGCTAGAGTCGGAGCCGGGACAGTCTATGGCTACACCTTC.

This clonotype was seen only once. This chain uses TRBV5-1 with TRBJ1-6; D ambiguous. V lost 0 bases and J lost 5, with 9 bases in between. Germline CDR1 is SGHRS and CDR2 is YFSETQ. This CDR3 contains 15 residues. The chain's CDR3 is CASSLATRNNSPLHF. Here the CDR3 DNA reads TGCGCCAGCAGCTTGGCGACTCGAAATAATTCACCCCTCCACTTT.

The chain couples TRBV7-2 to TRBJ2-1; 8 positions match TRBD2. V shed 4 bases and J 0 bases; nucleotides not matched to a gene: 17. In germline, CDR1 is SGHTA, CDR2 FQGNSA. The CDR3 loop spans 20 amino acids. CDR3 region: CASSSDQNSVAGSSYNEQFF. The CDR3 coding sequence is TGTGCCAGCAGCTCCGACCAAAATTCGGTAGCGGGGAGCTCCTACAATGAGCAGTTCTTC.

The chain uses TRBV7-2 and TRBJ2-1; 8 bases fit TRBD2. This CDR3 is built from 16 residues. CDR1 and CDR2 (germline): SGHTA, FQGNSA. The J segment lost 6 bases and the V segment lost 5 bases, leaving 12 bases of the junction unmatched. CDR3 amino acids: CASSARTSSGLNEQFF. Here the CDR3 DNA reads TGTGCCAGCAGCGCCCGGACCTCTAGCGGGCTCAATGAGCAGTTCTTC.

This rearrangement joins TRBV6-6 to TRBJ1-5; the D gene is possibly TRBD1 (5 bases). This CDR3 region has 13 residues. V lost 5 bases to trimming and J lost 5 bases, with 10 bases between them. Germline lookup yields CDR1 MNHNY and CDR2 SVGAGI (reference sequence). The CDR3 loop reads CASSVDKDQPQHF. As DNA, the CDR3 is TGTGCCAGCAGTGTGGACAAGGATCAGCCCCAGCATTTT.

The chain employs TRBV7-2 and TRBJ2-5; unclear D gene. CDR1 SGHTA and CDR2 FQGNSA come from the germline V gene. Deletions cut 6 bases from V and 0 bases from J, with 8 bases between. The CDR3 spans 13 residues. Here the CDR3 reads CASRSDHQETQYF. For the CDR3, the DNA is TGTGCCAGCAGGTCTGACCACCAAGAGACCCAGTACTTC.

The J gene is TRBJ2-4, the V gene TRBV29-1; 12 bases map to TRBD2. Gene TRBJ2-5 matches the end of the DNA better, so the J call may be wrong. The length of the CDR3 is 14 residues. Germline V gene data show CDR1 as SQVTM and CDR2 as ANQGSEA. Written as DNA, the CDR3 is TGCAGCGTTGAACTAGCGGGAGGGTTAGAGACCCAGTACTTC. Protein: CSVELAGGLETQYF.

The V call is TRBV11-2, the J call TRBJ2-5, with a possible D match to TRBD1 (5 bases). The germline CDR1 and CDR2 sequences are SGHAT and FQNNGV. The CDR3 covers 13 residues. The germline V and J ends were trimmed by 10 bases and 1 base, with 13 bases remaining between them. CDR3 bases: TGTGCCACCGCCCAGGGTCTCCAAGAGACCCAGTACTTC. Protein product: CATAQGLQETQYF.

V usage is TRBV5-5 and J usage is TRBJ2-5, with D possibly matching TRBD1 (5 bases). The end of the DNA aligns better with TRBJ2-7, so the J call may be wrong. The V gene's germline CDR1 is SGHKS and CDR2 YYEKEE (reference sequence). The CDR3 totals 16 residues. DNA for the CDR3: TGTGCCAGCAGCTTCCTTCTTACAGGTATATCAACCGAGCAGTACTTC. It is translated as CASSFLLTGISTEQYF.

This clonotype was counted between two and nine times. CDR3 residues: CSPFLDSDSSTDTQYF. The DNA for the CDR3 is TGCAGCCCGTTCTTGGACAGCGATTCTAGCACAGATACGCAGTATTTT. The rearrangement joins TRBV29-1 to TRBJ2-3, with D possibly being TRBD1 (6 bases). Germline CDR1 reads SQVTM; CDR2 reads ANQGSEA. The CDR3 contains 16 residues. Trimming removed 8 bases at V and 0 bases at J, with 21 bases between.

This chain connects TRBV6-2 or TRBV6-3 to TRBJ2-3, with TRBD1 as a possible D gene (5 bases). Trimming took off 7 bases at V and 5 bases at J, with 13 bases between the two ends. This CDR3 region has 13 residues. Germline V gives CDR1 MNHEY, CDR2 SVGEGT. Here the CDR3 DNA reads TGTGCCAGCACTGAAGGGGCGTTAGATACGCAGTATTTT. It codes for CASTEGALDTQYF.

The sample holds a few counts of this clonotype. V gene TRBV5-5 combines with J gene TRBJ2-7; the D is unclear. The CDR3 length is 14 residues. Germline values: CDR1 SGHKS, CDR2 YYEKEE (reference sequence). V gave up 4 bases and J gave up 2 bases, with 13 bases separating them. CDR3 loop: CASSVRQYTYEQYF. Written as DNA, the CDR3 is TGTGCCAGCAGCGTGAGGCAGTATACCTACGAGCAGTACTTC.